The 13 T cell receptor beta chains below come from one sample, sequenced in a study of cytomegalovirus exposure and HLA in healthy donors (dated by TCRdb to about 2017). Receptor amplification or capture employed the immunoSEQ multiplex PCR assay. For the multiplex PCR, a mixture combining 60 forward primers for TCR Vbeta segments and 13 reverse primers for TCR Jbeta segments was used. TCRdb took over this immuneACCESS table, retaining in-frame rearrangements with V and J assigned. Such tables are incomplete; in checked studies, under half of the missing clones stem from an unresolved V gene, and the remainder is unexplained. The sample table holds around 130,000 clones, of which more than 65% were seen once. The ten largest clones add up to 2.5% to 3.5% of the sample. Sample: PBMCs. These receptor sequences come from a woman under 30 in good health and CMV-seropositive.

This clone was detected only a few times. The chain links TRBV7-2 to TRBJ1-2, with 7 positions matching TRBD1. With 2 bases clipped from V and 5 bases from J, the junction kept 8 bases outside the gene matches. This CDR3 contains 15 residues. Germline V CDR1 and CDR2: SGHTA, FQGNSA. CDR3 nucleotides: TGTGCCAGCAGCTTATTCGCGGGACAGCCTTATGGCTACACCTTC. It specifies CASSLFAGQPYGYTF.

This clone was detected only once. The chain employs TRBV30 and TRBJ2-7; TRBD2 matches 7 bases. J was trimmed by 1 base and V by 4 bases; bases with no gene match: 10. The CDR3 runs to 15 residues. CDR1 GTSNPN and CDR2 SVGIG come from the germline V gene (reference sequence). The CDR3 reads CAWTSGLPGSYEQYF. The DNA for the CDR3 is TGTGCCTGGACTAGCGGCCTTCCCGGGTCCTACGAGCAGTACTTC.

The chain links TRBV28 to TRBJ2-2; a weak D match, TRBD2 (6 bases). The CDR3 runs 12 residues. Trimming removed 6 bases at V and 4 bases at J, with 6 bases between. Germline V lookup: CDR1 MDHEN, CDR2 SYDVKM. Written as DNA, the CDR3 is TGTGCCAGCAGGCGGGGCACCGGGGAGCTGTTTTTT. Protein product: CASRRGTGELFF.

The J gene is TRBJ1-1, the V gene TRBV28; D gene ambiguous. The CDR3 extends over 17 amino acids. CDR1 is MDHEN, CDR2 SYDVKM, per germline. V dropped 2 bases and J dropped 5 bases, with 21 bases sitting between them. The CDR3 coding sequence is TGTGCCAGCAGTTTAAGAGTTAAAGGAGGGAAAGGAACTGAAGCTTTCTTT. The encoded protein is CASSLRVKGGKGTEAFF. Combining the CDR3 with reference TRBV28 and TRBJ1-1 gives the whole variable domain DVKVTQSSRYLVKRTGEKVFLECVQDMDHENMFWYRQDPGLGLRLIYFSYDVKMKEKGDIPEGYSVSREKKERFSLILESASTNQTSMYLCASSLRVKGGKGTEAFFGQGTRLTVV.

This clone has just a few counts. The rearrangement links TRBV7-6 to TRBJ2-7; 9 bases fit TRBD1. Germline CDR1 SGHVS, CDR2 FNYEAQ. The trim removed 5 bases at V and 6 bases at J, leaving 8 bases unmatched. The CDR3 contains 14 residues. CDR3 coding DNA: TGTGCCAGCAGCGACCGGGACAGGGTCGTCGAGCAGTACTTC. This sequence encodes CASSDRDRVVEQYF.

V gene TRBV7-9 combines with J gene TRBJ1-1, with 7 bases matching TRBD1. This CDR3 contains 14 residues. CDR1 and CDR2 from the germline V gene are SEHNR and FQNEAQ (reference sequence). V dropped 8 bases and J dropped 4; count of bases not matched to a gene: 10. The CDR3 sequence: CASQGDAETTEAFF. The DNA of the CDR3 is TGTGCCAGCCAGGGGGACGCCGAGACCACTGAAGCTTTCTTT.

The chain combines TRBV30 with TRBJ2-5, with 8 bases matching TRBD2. The CDR3 contains 14 residues. J gave up 2 bases and V 1 base, and 3 bases lay outside the gene matches. Germline V gene data show CDR1 as GTSNPN and CDR2 as SVGIG (reference sequence). CDR3 bases: TGTGCCTGGAGTGGAGGACTAGCTCAAGAGACCCAGTACTTC. This translates into CAWSGGLAQETQYF.

The V gene is TRBV6-1, the J gene TRBJ1-2; TRBD1 aligns across 9 bases. Trimming took 2 bases from V and 7 from J; bases not matched to a gene: 2. The length of the CDR3 is 13 residues. Germline lookup yields CDR1 MNHNS and CDR2 SASEGT. Here the CDR3 DNA reads TGTGCCAGCAGTGAACGGACAGGGGTTGGCTACACCTTC. Translated: CASSERTGVGYTF.

V usage is TRBV10-1 and J usage is TRBJ1-1; perhaps TRBD1 as D (5 bases). V dropped 6 bases and J dropped 0 bases, with 8 bases sitting between them. In germline, CDR1 is WNHNN, CDR2 SYGVQD (reference sequence). The CDR3 totals 13 residues. This chain's CDR3 is CASRRTLNTEAFF. CDR3 in DNA: TGCGCCAGCAGGAGGACACTGAACACTGAAGCTTTCTTT.

The CDR3: CASSVGGTTFTDTQYF. The DNA for the CDR3 is TGTGCCAGCAGCGTAGGTGGGACAACCTTCACAGATACGCAGTATTTT. The chain joins TRBV9 to TRBJ2-3; D perhaps matches TRBD1 (6 bases). The CDR3 extends over 16 amino acids. With 0 bases removed from V and 2 bases from J, the gap between germline ends came to 13 bases. Germline CDR1 SGDLS, CDR2 YYNGEE.

The chain recombines TRBV7-2 with TRBJ2-5; D might be TRBD2 (7 bases). The CDR3 has 18 residues. Trimming cost V 0 bases and J 0 bases, with 17 bases left between them. CDR1 SGHTA and CDR2 FQGNSA come from the germline V gene. The CDR3 nucleotides read TGTGCCAGCAGCTTAGCGATAGTCGGGGGGCCGTACCAAGAGACCCAGTACTTC. The encoded protein is CASSLAIVGGPYQETQYF.

V gene TRBV7-3 combines with J gene TRBJ2-1; 8 bases are a match to TRBD1. Trimming cost V 5 bases and J 4 bases; bases outside gene matches: 7. Germline-derived CDR1 and CDR2 are SGHTA and FQGTGA. The CDR3 is 15 residues long. The chain's CDR3 is CASSLGGQGYNEQFF. CDR3 in DNA: TGTGCCAGCAGCCTCGGCGGACAGGGTTACAATGAGCAGTTCTTC.

The V gene is TRBV6-1, the J gene TRBJ1-6; D is unclear. V lost 1 base, J lost 10 bases, and 11 bases lay in between. This CDR3 has 14 residues. Per germline, CDR1 MNHNS and CDR2 SASEGT. The CDR3 region has the DNA TGTGCCAGCAGTGAAGGAGGGAGATACTCACCCCTCCACTTT. Amino acids: CASSEGGRYSPLHF.